This TCR beta chain came from a study of T cells in Graves' hyperthyroidism and ophthalmopathy. Across the whole study: Blood was drawn when the patient was first diagnosed and still untreated.

Trimming cost V 7 bases and J 1 base, with 11 bases left between them. The CDR3 sequence is 14 residues long. Germline CDR1 is MDHEN and CDR2 is SYDVKM. A lack of ophthalmopathy progression within 18 months defined stable Graves' hyperthyroidism. This clonotype was seen more than once but under ten times. TCR beta CDR3 region amplification was performed from RNA transcripts. The HTBI primer set served for first-round RT-PCR of the TCR CDR3. One entry per CDR3 protein, called by TCRdb with MiXCR from the multiplex PCR reads. Altogether a few hundred thousand distinct CDR3 sequences are present, around 17% being singletons, with the ten largest covering 44%.

The chain carries TRBV28 and TRBJ1-3; no clear D. This TCR came from a man aged 40-49 years with Graves' hyperthyroidism. The specimen sequenced was blood. The CDR3 DNA reads TGTGCCAGCACCCAATCAGGATCTGGAAACACCATATATTTT. Translation: CASTQSGSGNTIYF.